The 2 T cell receptor beta chains reported below all come from one sample, sequenced in a study of T cell responses to AZD1222 COVID-19 vaccine. TCRdb's copy holds only in-frame clones and misses some; the assay was immunoSEQ multiplex PCR. The table lists roughly 81,000 clones, approximately 83% of them singletons, with approximately 8% in the top ten. The sequencing used peripheral blood, collected on day 0 of AZD1222 vaccination. These receptor sequences come from an adult in good health.

The chain is built from TRBV28 and TRBJ2-1; 9 nucleotides align to TRBD2. CDR1 is MDHEN, CDR2 SYDVKM, per germline. V shed 3 bases and J 9 bases; nucleotides not matched to a gene: 12. The CDR3 has 16 residues. CDR3 residues: CASSFLSGRSAGEQFF. CDR3 bases: TGTGCCAGCAGTTTCCTCAGCGGGAGGAGTGCGGGTGAGCAGTTCTTC.

This clone was seen only once. J is TRBJ1-2 and V is TRBV6-2 or TRBV6-3, with a weak D call TRBD1 (6 bases). Germline CDR1 is MNHEY and CDR2 is SVGEGT. This CDR3 comprises 14 residues. Trimming stripped 0 bases from V and 8 bases from J, with 13 bases between. The CDR3 loop reads CASSYSWGTRGYTF. CDR3 in DNA: TGTGCCAGCAGTTACTCGTGGGGGACAAGAGGCTACACCTTC.